A single sample is the source of the 3 T cell receptor beta chains below, sequenced in a study of response to subunit inactivated influenza vaccine. TCRdb redid the calling of the RT-PCR reads with MiXCR, one entry per CDR3 protein. The data show roughly 160,000 distinct CDR3 sequences, roughly a tenth seen once. Sequenced here: non-naive T cells sorted from PBMCs, sampled roughly 45 days after vaccination. Receptors originate from a man aged 45 to 65 who received an inactivated influenza vaccine.

The genes are TRBV20-1 and TRBJ1-2, with D unclear. CDR3 size: 14 residues. V was clipped by 0 bases and J by 3 bases, with 11 bases between them. Germline loops: CDR1 DFQATT, CDR2 SNEGSKA (reference sequence). The CDR3 nucleotides read TGCAGTGCTAGAGATCACGGCGGTTACTATGGCTACACCTTC. Translation: CSARDHGGYYGYTF.

The J gene is TRBJ1-1, the V gene TRBV6-5; tentative D call: TRBD1 (5 bases). Trimming shortened V by 0 bases and J by 0 bases, and 8 bases separated the two germline ends. This CDR3 comprises 15 residues. Germline assignment: CDR1 MNHEY and CDR2 SVGAGI. The CDR3 DNA reads as TGTGCCAGCAGTTACTCCCGACAGATGAACACTGAAGCTTTCTTT. Encoded protein: CASSYSRQMNTEAFF.

The table lists this clonotype with a few counts. The gene calls are TRBV10-3 and TRBJ2-7; TRBD1 matches 7 bases. Germline CDR1 ENHRY, CDR2 SYGVKD. The CDR3 covers 15 residues. Trimming removed 2 bases from V and 5 bases from J; junction bases left unmatched: 9. The CDR3 protein is CAISENPRDSHEQYF. The CDR3 nucleotides read TGTGCCATCAGTGAGAATCCTCGGGACAGTCACGAGCAGTACTTC.